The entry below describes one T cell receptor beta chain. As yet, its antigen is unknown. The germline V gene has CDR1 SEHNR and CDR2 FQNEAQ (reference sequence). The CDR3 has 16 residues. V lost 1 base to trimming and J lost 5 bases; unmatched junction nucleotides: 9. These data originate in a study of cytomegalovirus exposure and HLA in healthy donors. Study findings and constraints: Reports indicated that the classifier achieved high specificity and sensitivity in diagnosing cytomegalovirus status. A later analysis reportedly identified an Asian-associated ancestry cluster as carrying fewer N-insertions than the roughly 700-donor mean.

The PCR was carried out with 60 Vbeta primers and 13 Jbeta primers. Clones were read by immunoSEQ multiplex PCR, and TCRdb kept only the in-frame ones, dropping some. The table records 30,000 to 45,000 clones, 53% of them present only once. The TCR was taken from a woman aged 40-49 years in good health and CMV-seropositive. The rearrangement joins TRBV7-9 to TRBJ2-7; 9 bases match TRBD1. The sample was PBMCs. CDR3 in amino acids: CASSLEVGGQGHEQYF. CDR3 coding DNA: TGTGCCAGCAGCTTAGAGGTTGGGGGACAGGGCCACGAGCAGTACTTC.